A single sample gave rise to the 30 T cell receptor beta chains below, sequenced in a study of shared clonotypes between healthy human individuals. The table came from immunoSEQ multiplex PCR; TCRdb's copy has only in-frame clones and leaves some out. The sample yields 2,500,000 or so clones, about 92% seen once. Material for sequencing was naive CD4+ T cells sorted from blood. Subset here: CD45RA+ positively selected. The receptors originated from a man between 18 and 29 years old in good health.

This clone occurred a few times. Other DNA sequences in this sample translate to the same CDR3. The rearrangement uses TRBV28 and TRBJ1-5; D is unclear. Trimming removed 2 bases from V and 4 bases from J, with 3 bases in between. This CDR3 region has 12 residues. The germline V gene has CDR1 MDHEN and CDR2 SYDVKM. CDR3 sequence: CASSLQNQPQHF. In nucleotides, the CDR3 is TGTGCCAGCAGTTTACAGAATCAGCCCCAGCATTTT.

The J gene is TRBJ2-1, the V gene TRBV7-9; D is uncertain. Germline values: CDR1 SEHNR, CDR2 FQNEAQ (reference sequence). The V end lost 6 bases, the J end lost 0 bases, and 12 bases lay between the germline ends. The CDR3 extends over 15 amino acids. CDR3 protein: CASSTEVISYNEQFF. CDR3 coding DNA: TGTGCCAGCAGTACAGAGGTAATCTCCTACAATGAGCAGTTCTTC.

This chain joins TRBV5-6 and TRBJ2-5, with D possibly matching TRBD2 (6 bases). CDR3 length equals 15 residues. V lost 4 bases and J lost 3, with 16 bases in between. Germline CDR1 and CDR2: SGHDT and YYEEEE. CDR3 protein: CASSRPPGVKETQYF. In DNA, the CDR3 is TGTGCCAGCAGCCGACCACCGGGAGTCAAAGAGACCCAGTACTTC.

V usage is TRBV2 and J usage is TRBJ2-5, with 7 nucleotides matching TRBD1. The CDR3 loop spans 13 amino acids. V was clipped by 6 bases and J by 7 bases; unmatched bases: 8. Germline V gives CDR1 SNHLY, CDR2 FYNNEI. CDR3 amino acids: CASSAGQAATQYF. CDR3 nucleotide sequence: TGTGCCAGCAGCGCAGGACAGGCGGCGACCCAGTACTTC.

J is TRBJ1-2 and V is TRBV9; tentative D call: TRBD1 (6 bases). With 0 bases removed from V and 7 bases from J, the gap between germline ends came to 10 bases. CDR1 and CDR2 (germline): SGDLS, YYNGEE. The CDR3 spans 13 residues. CDR3 loop: CASSVGDKGGYTF. For the CDR3, the DNA is TGTGCCAGCAGCGTAGGGGACAAGGGTGGCTACACCTTC.

CDR3 nucleotide sequence: TGTGCCAGCAGCTTAGATTGGGAGCGTAACACCGGGGAGCTGTTTTTT. It specifies CASSLDWERNTGELFF. This chain links TRBV11-3 with TRBJ2-2; D is perhaps TRBD2 (5 bases). Trimming stripped 0 bases from V and 2 bases from J, with 10 bases between. CDR3 length: 16 residues. CDR1 and CDR2 (germline): SGHNT, YENEEA.

The chain links TRBV6-6 to TRBJ2-7, with 12 bases identical to TRBD2. Losses at the gene ends were 7 bases for V and 3 bases for J; bases not matched to a gene: 4. The CDR3 extends over 14 amino acids. CDR1 and CDR2 (germline): MNHNY, SVGAGI (reference sequence). CDR3 nucleotides: TGTGCCAGCACGAAGACTAGCGGGAGCTACGAGCAGTACTTC. Its protein product is CASTKTSGSYEQYF.

The chain joins TRBV7-8 to TRBJ2-1; 11 nucleotides match TRBD2. The trim removed 8 bases at V and 0 bases at J, leaving 12 bases unmatched. Germline V gene lookup returns CDR1 SGHVS and CDR2 FQNEAQ. The CDR3 sequence is 18 residues long. Here the CDR3 reads CASGKRTSGSSSYNEQFF. In nucleotides, the CDR3 is TGTGCCAGCGGAAAACGGACTAGCGGGTCGAGCTCCTACAATGAGCAGTTCTTC.

This sequence joins TRBV9 and TRBJ1-3, with a possible D match to TRBD1 (6 bases). Trimming took off 0 bases at V and 3 bases at J, with 13 bases between the two ends. The CDR3 has 16 amino acids. Germline CDR1 and CDR2: SGDLS and YYNGEE. CDR3 residues: CASSVVGGAGGNTIYF. Written as DNA, the CDR3 is TGTGCCAGCAGCGTAGTCGGGGGCGCGGGTGGAAACACCATATATTTT.

The J gene is TRBJ1-3, the V gene TRBV19; TRBD1 might be the D (5 bases). The CDR3 is 14 residues long. Per the germline V gene, CDR1 is LNHDA and CDR2 is SQIVND (reference sequence). V was shortened by 5 bases and J by 0 bases, with 8 bases between the two germline ends. CDR3 residues: CASSRDGSGNTIYF. The CDR3 coding sequence is TGTGCCAGTAGTCGGGACGGCTCTGGAAACACCATATATTTT.

The chain recombines TRBV5-1 with TRBJ1-1; D unclear. The CDR3 totals 11 residues. CDR1 is SGHRS, CDR2 YFSETQ, per germline. V shed 2 bases and J shed 8 bases, with 7 bases lying between them. This CDR3 is CASSLGKEAFF. CDR3 DNA sequence: TGCGCCAGCAGCTTAGGCAAAGAAGCTTTCTTT.

This clone was seen just once. This CDR3 reads CASRNRGKTEAFF. The CDR3, as DNA: TGCGCCAGCCGAAACAGGGGTAAGACTGAAGCTTTCTTT. The chain is built from TRBV5-1 and TRBJ1-1; 7 bases are shared with TRBD1. Germline V lookup: CDR1 SGHRS, CDR2 YFSETQ. Losses at the gene ends were 7 bases for V and 5 bases for J; bases not matched to a gene: 8. CDR3 length equals 13 residues.

This clone has a single count. The genes are TRBV18 and TRBJ2-7, with D possibly TRBD2 on 6 matching bases. Germline assignment: CDR1 KGHSH and CDR2 LQKENI. The CDR3 sequence is 15 residues long. With 2 bases removed from V and 6 bases from J, the gap between germline ends came to 17 bases. DNA for the CDR3: TGTGCCAGCTCACCAGCCAATGCGGGGCTTGCCGAGCAGTACTTC. Its translation is CASSPANAGLAEQYF.

The genes are TRBV18 and TRBJ1-1; 8 nucleotides line up with TRBD1. CDR3 size: 14 residues. CDR1 is KGHSH and CDR2 is LQKENI in the germline V gene. With 6 bases clipped from V and 4 bases from J, the junction kept 7 bases outside the gene matches. The chain's CDR3 is CASSNQGAGTEAFF. The CDR3 bases are TGTGCCAGCTCGAATCAGGGGGCGGGCACTGAAGCTTTCTTT.

V gene TRBV4-1 combines with J gene TRBJ2-7, with D perhaps matching TRBD1 or TRBD2 (5 bases each). Trimming pared 1 base from V and 3 bases from J, leaving 13 bases between. Germline lookup yields CDR1 MGHRA and CDR2 YSYEKL. This CDR3 has 15 residues. The CDR3 here is CASSQVGTNNYEQYF. The CDR3 DNA is TGCGCCAGCAGCCAAGTAGGGACCAACAACTACGAGCAGTACTTC.

V usage is TRBV4-1 and J usage is TRBJ2-5; 9 bases line up with TRBD2. Germline V gene sequence: CDR1 MGHRA, CDR2 YSYEKL. CDR3 size: 18 residues. With 4 bases clipped from V and 1 base from J, the junction kept 13 bases outside the gene matches. CDR3 in DNA: TGCGCCAGCAGCCCAGACTTTGGGGCTAGCGGGGCCCAAGAGACCCAGTACTTC. The encoded protein is CASSPDFGASGAQETQYF.

This clone was observed once. The rearrangement joins TRBV28 to TRBJ1-2; the match to TRBD1 covers 8 bases. Germline loops: CDR1 MDHEN, CDR2 SYDVKM. V lost 2 bases to trimming and J lost 7 bases; unmatched junction nucleotides: 3. The CDR3 has 13 residues. The CDR3 loop reads CASSLRQGFGYTF. The CDR3 region has the DNA TGTGCCAGCAGTTTAAGACAGGGGTTTGGCTACACCTTC.

V is TRBV5-6 and J is TRBJ1-1; D call uncertain. Germline CDR1 and CDR2: SGHDT and YYEEEE. The CDR3 contains 14 residues. Trimming took off 1 base at V and 4 bases at J, with 11 bases between the two ends. CDR3 in DNA: TGTGCCAGCAGCTTGTCCAGCGGTGGCACTGAAGCTTTCTTT. This encodes CASSLSSGGTEAFF.

The rearrangement uses TRBV11-2 and TRBJ1-6; no reliable D call. This CDR3 is 13 amino acids long. V was clipped by 3 bases and J by 5 bases, with 5 bases between them. Per germline, CDR1 SGHAT and CDR2 FQNNGV. This CDR3 is CASSLSDNSPLHF. The CDR3 bases are TGTGCCAGCAGCTTGTCCGATAATTCACCCCTCCACTTT. Based on the CDR3 plus reference TRBV11-2 and TRBJ1-6, the full variable domain is EAGVAQSPRYKIIEKRQSVAFWCNPISGHATLYWYQQILGQGPKLLIQFQNNGVVDDSQLPKDRFSAERLKGVDSTLKIQPAKLEDSAVYLCASSLSDNSPLHFGNGTRLTVT.

This chain connects TRBV5-1 to TRBJ1-1; D unresolved. V was trimmed by 0 bases and J by 0 bases, leaving 9 bases between them. The CDR3 covers 15 residues. CDR1 is SGHRS and CDR2 is YFSETQ in the germline V gene. CDR3 nucleotide sequence: TGCGCCAGCAGCTTGGCCGTGGGTTTGAACACTGAAGCTTTCTTT. Residues: CASSLAVGLNTEAFF.

The chain combines TRBV13 with TRBJ2-3, with 7 bases identical to TRBD2. J gave up 6 bases and V 5 bases, and 14 bases lay outside the gene matches. This CDR3 has 16 amino acids. Germline V gives CDR1 PRHDT, CDR2 FYEKMQ (reference sequence). DNA for the CDR3: TGTGCCAGCAGCGAAAGGACTAGAGGGGACCCCGATACGCAGTATTTT. Protein product: CASSERTRGDPDTQYF.

V gene TRBV10-3 combines with J gene TRBJ1-4; 9 bases align to TRBD1. This CDR3 has 16 residues. V shed 7 bases, J shed 3 bases, and the junction held 9 bases outside the gene matches. Germline CDR1 reads ENHRY; CDR2 reads SYGVKD. The CDR3 spells CAIIPGQGAANEKLFF. As DNA, the CDR3 is TGTGCCATCATTCCGGGACAGGGTGCCGCTAATGAAAAACTGTTTTTT.

Comment on this clone: The sample has other DNA sequences that encode this CDR3 too. The J gene is TRBJ2-7, the V gene TRBV18, with a possible D match to TRBD1 (6 bases). The V and J ends lost 2 bases and 1 base respectively, with 9 bases between them. CDR1 KGHSH and CDR2 LQKENI come from the germline V gene. The CDR3 consists of 14 residues. CDR3 protein: CASSPETGSYEQYF. The CDR3 region has the DNA TGTGCCAGCTCACCAGAGACAGGATCCTACGAGCAGTACTTC. Variable domain in full (rest from reference TRBV18 and TRBJ2-7): NAGVMQNPRHLVRRRGQEARLRCSPMKGHSHVYWYRQLPEEGLKFMVYLQKENIIDESGMPKERFSAEFPKEGPSILRIQQVVRGDSAAYFCASSPETGSYEQYFGPGTRLTVT.

The chain joins TRBV5-1 to TRBJ2-3; D is undetermined. Trimming shortened V by 3 bases and J by 6 bases, and 11 bases separated the two germline ends. Germline assignment: CDR1 SGHRS and CDR2 YFSETQ. This CDR3 has 13 residues. The CDR3 DNA reads as TGCGCCAGCAGCTCGGGCCACGTCGATACGCAGTATTTT. It codes for CASSSGHVDTQYF.

The chain combines TRBV7-2 with TRBJ2-3; 13 bases are shared with TRBD2. Germline V lookup: CDR1 SGHTA, CDR2 FQGNSA. The CDR3 consists of 18 residues. V gave up 1 base and J gave up 3 bases; unmatched junction bases: 7. For the CDR3, the DNA is TGTGCCAGCAGCTTAGGGTCGCCGGGACTAGCGGGGACAGATACGCAGTATTTT. This gives the protein CASSLGSPGLAGTDTQYF.

The chain carries TRBV30 and TRBJ1-6, with D maybe TRBD1 (5 bases). The CDR3 length is 14 residues. Germline V CDR1 and CDR2: GTSNPN, SVGIG (reference sequence). Deletions cut 5 bases from V and 10 bases from J, with 18 bases between. The CDR3 nucleotides are TGTGCCTGGGGAGTGACAGAGTTCTACTCACCCCTCCACTTT. The encoded protein is CAWGVTEFYSPLHF.

The chain employs TRBV7-2 and TRBJ2-7; 7 nucleotides match TRBD2. This CDR3 spans 14 amino acids. The V and J ends lost 4 bases and 6 bases, in that order; junction bases with no gene match: 9. Germline V gene sequence: CDR1 SGHTA, CDR2 FQGNSA. The CDR3 sequence is CASSSSGVPGEQYF. The CDR3 nucleotides are TGTGCCAGCAGCTCGAGCGGGGTTCCCGGCGAGCAGTACTTC. The full variable domain, with the rest looked up from reference TRBV7-2 and TRBJ2-7, is GAGVSQSPSNKVTEKGKDVELRCDPISGHTALYWYRQSLGQGLEFLIYFQGNSAPDKSGLPSDRFSAERTGGSVSTLTIQRTQQEDSAVYLCASSSSGVPGEQYFGPGTRLTVT.

J is TRBJ2-1 and V is TRBV12-5; TRBD1 matches 9 bases. The CDR3 has 17 residues. V lost 7 bases and J lost 1; bases outside the gene matches: 11. Germline V gives CDR1 LGHNT, CDR2 FRNRAP. Written as DNA, the CDR3 is TGTGCTAGTGCTCTTACAACCGGGACAGGGTCCTACAATGAGCAGTTCTTC. Translating it yields CASALTTGTGSYNEQFF.

This clone has more than one count but fewer than ten. J is TRBJ1-1 and V is TRBV9, with no clear D. Per germline, CDR1 SGDLS and CDR2 YYNGEE. V lost 4 bases and J 2 bases, leaving 9 bases between the germline ends. The CDR3 runs to 13 residues. CDR3 nucleotide sequence: TGTGCCAGCAGCCCCAGAGCCAACACTGAAGCTTTCTTT. Translating it yields CASSPRANTEAFF.

The V call is TRBV10-3, the J call TRBJ2-3; 15 nucleotides line up with TRBD2. Germline CDR1 reads ENHRY; CDR2 reads SYGVKD. V lost 2 bases and J lost 3; bases outside the gene matches: 9. The CDR3 consists of 19 residues. CDR3: CAISEGLAGGPGVTDTQYF. CDR3 sequence (DNA): TGTGCCATCAGTGAGGGACTAGCGGGAGGGCCTGGCGTGACAGATACGCAGTATTTT.